These 9 T cell receptor beta chains share one sample of origin, sequenced in a study of blood T cell repertoires in COVID-19. The method was immunoSEQ multiplex PCR; TCRdb's version includes in-frame clones alone and lacks a portion of them. This table holds 140,000 or so clones, more than 80% found once. The material sequenced was peripheral blood. The receptors here all came from a human donor in a cohort sampled during active COVID-19.

CDR3 protein: CASSLPTSGGYEQYF. DNA for the CDR3: TGTGCCAGCAGCTTACCTACTAGCGGGGGATACGAGCAGTACTTC. The gene calls are TRBV13 and TRBJ2-7, with 11 positions matching TRBD2. CDR1 PRHDT and CDR2 FYEKMQ come from the germline V gene (reference sequence). This CDR3 contains 15 residues. V shed 2 bases and J 4 bases; nucleotides not matched to a gene: 4.

This sequence joins TRBV7-3 and TRBJ2-1, with 8 positions matching TRBD2. The CDR3 sequence is 15 residues long. J was trimmed by 8 bases and V by 5 bases; bases with no gene match: 11. The germline V gene encodes CDR1 SGHTA and CDR2 FQGTGA. The CDR3, as DNA: TGTGCCAGCAGCCTCGTGGGGGGGACTAGTCATGAGCAGTTCTTC. Encoded protein: CASSLVGGTSHEQFF.

This chain connects TRBV7-3 to TRBJ2-1; tentative D call: TRBD2 (6 bases). Trimming removed 2 bases at V and 5 bases at J, with 13 bases between. Per germline, CDR1 SGHTA and CDR2 FQGTGA. The CDR3 covers 15 residues. The DNA of the CDR3 is TGTGCCAGCAGCTTAGGGGCGGGAATGCACAATGAGCAGTTCTTC. It is translated as CASSLGAGMHNEQFF.

The genes are TRBV10-1 and TRBJ2-1; 7 nucleotides agree with TRBD2. Germline V lookup: CDR1 WNHNN, CDR2 SYGVQD (reference sequence). With V trimmed by 3 bases and J by 5 bases, 4 bases remained unmatched. CDR3 length: 14 amino acids. The CDR3 DNA reads TGCGCCAGCAGTGACGGGAGGTTTCACAATGAGCAGTTCTTC. This codes for CASSDGRFHNEQFF.

The chain couples TRBV5-1 to TRBJ2-7, with 8 bases fitting TRBD2. CDR1 and CDR2 from the germline V gene are SGHRS and YFSETQ. V trimming: 0 bases; J trimming: 6 bases; junction bases outside the gene matches: 8. This CDR3 is built from 15 residues. The CDR3 loop is CASSLVLAGDGEQYF. The CDR3 DNA follows: TGCGCCAGCAGCTTGGTCCTAGCGGGTGACGGCGAGCAGTACTTC.

Regarding this clone: Other DNA sequences in the same sample also yield this CDR3. The chain recombines TRBV2 with TRBJ1-2; 7 bases align to TRBD1. The trim removed 8 bases at V and 0 bases at J, leaving 0 bases unmatched. CDR1 SNHLY and CDR2 FYNNEI come from the germline V gene. The CDR3 is 12 residues long. In DNA form, the CDR3 reads TGTGCCAGCGGGACAGCTAACTATGGCTACACCTTC. As protein: CASGTANYGYTF. The complete variable domain, with remaining parts taken from reference TRBV2 and TRBJ1-2, reads EPEVTQTPSHQVTQMGQEVILRCVPISNHLYFYWYRQILGQKVEFLVSFYNNEISEKSEIFDDQFSVERPDGSNFTLKIRSTKLEDSAMYFCASGTANYGYTFGSGTRLTVV.

This rearrangement joins TRBV4-2 to TRBJ1-6; a weak D match, TRBD1 (6 bases). Trimming stripped 1 base from V and 0 bases from J, with 10 bases between. CDR3 length: 17 residues. In germline, CDR1 is LGHNA, CDR2 YNFKEQ. CDR3 amino acids: CASSQGTGSSYNSPLHF. The CDR3 nucleotides read TGTGCCAGCAGCCAAGGTACAGGGAGCTCCTATAATTCACCCCTCCACTTT.

The rearrangement links TRBV5-1 to TRBJ2-5, with 8 bases matching TRBD1. V shed 4 bases and J 5 bases; nucleotides not matched to a gene: 10. This CDR3 is built from 15 residues. The V gene's germline CDR1 is SGHRS and CDR2 YFSETQ. CDR3 DNA sequence: TGCGCCAGCAGCCCTGACAGGGGAGGAGAGGAGACCCAGTACTTC. Its protein is CASSPDRGGEETQYF.

The chain carries TRBV2 and TRBJ1-1; possible D gene TRBD1, 6 bases. CDR1 SNHLY and CDR2 FYNNEI come from the germline V gene. The CDR3 length is 14 residues. V lost 5 bases, J lost 0 bases, and 10 bases lay in between. The CDR3: CASSFGQMNTEAFF. The CDR3 DNA reads TGTGCCAGCAGTTTCGGACAGATGAACACTGAAGCTTTCTTT.